The rows below give T cell receptor beta chains drawn from one sample of a study of response to subunit inactivated influenza vaccine. TCRdb passed the RT-PCR reads through MiXCR, listing each CDR3 protein once. The sample carries 800,000 or so distinct CDR3 sequences, over 20% recorded once. The starting material was PBMCs from blood, obtained around 5 days after vaccination. The receptor set was obtained from a man aged 50 or older who received an inactivated influenza vaccine. CDR3s include the opening cysteine and the closing phenylalanine or tryptophan. A D gene is named only where the DNA matches it firmly. Clone size is shown for a subset of rows, as once, few, many or a class of expanded clone.

length | size | D | J | V | CDR3 | DNA
14 | . | TRBD2 | TRBJ2-7 | TRBV11-2 | CASSHQGLAGEQYF | TGTGCCAGCAGCCACCAGGGGCTAGCGGGTGAGCAGTACTTC
14 | . | TRBD2 | TRBJ2-2 | TRBV2 | CASMRGIGTGELFF | TGTGCCAGCATGCGGGGGATAGGCACCGGGGAGCTGTTTTTT
15 | few | TRBD2 | TRBJ2-2 | TRBV9 | CASSVSGSGIGELFF | TGTGCCAGCAGCGTTAGCGGGAGTGGGATAGGGGAGCTGTTTTTT
13 | many | TRBD2 | TRBJ2-7 | TRBV29-1 | CSVAGRETYGQYF | TGCAGCGTTGCCGGGAGGGAAACCTACGGGCAGTACTTC
19 | many | TRBD2 | TRBJ2-3 | TRBV13 | CASSYVWTSGSTGADTQYF | TGTGCCAGCAGTTACGTTTGGACTAGCGGGAGCACGGGGGCAGATACGCAGTATTTT
14 | few | . | TRBJ2-1 | TRBV7-9 | CASSPERGRNEQFF | TGTGCCAGCAGCCCGGAAAGGGGCAGGAATGAGCAGTTCTTC
15 | . | . | TRBJ2-1 | TRBV6-1 | CASSEPGALYNEQFF | TGTGCCAGCAGTGAACCGGGAGCCCTCTACAATGAGCAGTTCTTC
12 | few | TRBD1 | TRBJ1-1 | TRBV6-5 | CASSTGITEAFF | TGTGCCAGTTCGACAGGGATCACTGAAGCTTTCTTT
13 | many | TRBD2 | TRBJ2-5 | TRBV20-1 | CSAPTGGLMTQYF | TGCAGTGCTCCAACGGGGGGGCTAATGACCCAGTACTTC
17 | few | TRBD2 | TRBJ2-4 | TRBV29-1 | CSAAGTSGSTAKNIQYF | TGCAGCGCGGCCGGGACTAGCGGGAGTACCGCCAAAAACATTCAGTACTTC
15 | few | . | TRBJ2-7 | TRBV30 | CAWSVRGERTYEQYF | TGTGCCTGGAGTGTACGAGGGGAGCGGACCTACGAGCAGTACTTC
15 | . | . | TRBJ2-3 | TRBV12-3/TRBV12-4 | CASSLHGGSTDTQYF | TGTGCCAGCAGTTTACATGGGGGTAGCACAGATACGCAGTATTTT
15 | . | . | TRBJ2-7 | TRBV9 | CASSVKAGQGYEQYF | TGTGCCAGCAGCGTAAAAGCGGGACAAGGCTACGAGCAGTACTTC
17 | few | . | TRBJ2-2 | TRBV14 | CASSQDPRYGNTGELFF | TGTGCCAGCAGCCAAGATCCACGGTACGGGAACACCGGGGAGCTGTTTTTT
13 | once | TRBD1 | TRBJ2-7 | TRBV7-9 | CASSLDAGGEQYF | TGTGCCAGCAGCTTAGATGCAGGGGGAGAGCAGTACTTC
12 | few | . | TRBJ1-1 | TRBV30 | CAWSFSNTEAFF | TGTGCCTGGAGTTTCTCGAACACTGAAGCTTTCTTT
16 | few | . | TRBJ2-3 | TRBV9 | CASSVEGGALTDTQYF | TGTGCCAGCAGCGTAGAGGGCGGGGCCCTCACAGATACGCAGTATTTT
13 | . | . | TRBJ1-1 | TRBV12-3/TRBV12-4 | CASSLQGNSEAFF | TGTGCCAGCAGTCTACAGGGTAACTCTGAAGCTTTCTTT
13 | . | . | TRBJ1-2 | TRBV20-1 | CSARDVAAYGYTF | TGCAGTGCTAGAGATGTGGCCGCATATGGCTACACCTTC
12 | . | . | TRBJ2-1 | TRBV4-1 | CASSQLLNEQFF | TGCGCCAGCAGCCAACTCCTTAATGAGCAGTTCTTC
12 | few | . | TRBJ2-1 | TRBV28 | CASSPLGDEQFF | TGTGCCAGCAGTCCTCTAGGCGATGAGCAGTTCTTC
12 | few | . | TRBJ2-7 | TRBV20-1 | CSARDQENEQYF | TGCAGTGCTAGAGACCAAGAAAACGAGCAGTACTTC
17 | . | TRBD1 | TRBJ2-2 | TRBV6-5 | CASSYSGQGAFGGELFF | TGTGCCAGCAGTTACTCAGGACAGGGGGCGTTTGGCGGGGAGCTGTTTTTT
16 | few | TRBD2 | TRBJ2-2 | TRBV4-2 | CASSRTSGGTTGELFF | TGTGCCAGCAGCCGGACTAGCGGGGGGACCACCGGGGAGCTGTTTTTT
14 | . | TRBD2 | TRBJ2-5 | TRBV28 | CASGGRGGGETQYF | TGTGCCAGCGGCGGGCGGGGGGGCGGAGAGACCCAGTACTTC
18 | few | TRBD2 | TRBJ2-3 | TRBV20-1 | CSARSREGGPRGADTQYF | TGCAGTGCTAGGAGCCGGGAGGGAGGACCCCGGGGCGCAGATACGCAGTATTTT
15 | . | TRBD1 | TRBJ2-7 | TRBV20-1 | CSARPLTGSIYEQYF | TGCAGTGCTAGACCCCTGACAGGGTCCATCTACGAGCAGTACTTC
12 | . | . | TRBJ2-1 | TRBV15 | CATSLMYREQFF | TGTGCCACCAGCTTGATGTACAGGGAGCAGTTCTTC
12 | . | . | TRBJ2-5 | TRBV20-1 | CSASREEETQYF | TGCAGTGCTAGTAGAGAAGAAGAGACCCAGTACTTC
15 | few | . | TRBJ1-5 | TRBV6-2/TRBV6-3 | CASSWKGIGNQPQHF | TGTGCCAGCAGTTGGAAGGGCATTGGCAATCAGCCCCAGCATTTT
15 | few | TRBD2 | TRBJ2-5 | TRBV7-2 | CASKRLAGRDETQYF | TGTGCCAGCAAGCGACTAGCGGGGAGGGATGAGACCCAGTACTTC
14 | . | . | TRBJ2-3 | TRBV4-2 | CASSQGSGADTQYF | TGTGCCAGCAGCCAAGGCTCTGGCGCAGATACGCAGTATTTT
13 | . | TRBD2 | TRBJ2-1 | TRBV7-2 | CASKRGPSNEQFF | TGTGCCAGCAAGCGGGGGCCATCCAATGAGCAGTTCTTC
15 | . | . | TRBJ2-1 | TRBV20-1 | CSARVGDRYYNEQFF | TGCAGTGCTAGAGTAGGCGACAGGTATTACAATGAGCAGTTCTTC
15 | . | TRBD2 | TRBJ2-1 | TRBV9 | CASSVGAGVGNEQFF | TGTGCCAGCAGCGTAGGGGCGGGAGTGGGAAATGAGCAGTTCTTC
16 | few | . | TRBJ2-1 | TRBV5-1 | CASSDSTRSSYNEQFF | TGCGCCAGCAGCGATTCGACTAGGTCGAGCTACAATGAGCAGTTCTTC
14 | . | . | TRBJ2-5 | TRBV27 | CASSFLQNQETQYF | TGTGCCAGCAGTTTCTTACAGAACCAAGAGACCCAGTACTTC
14 | . | . | TRBJ1-6 | TRBV12-3/TRBV12-4 | CASSLKAAVSPLHF | TGTGCCAGCAGTTTAAAGGCAGCGGTGTCACCCCTCCACTTT
15 | many | TRBD1 | TRBJ2-1 | TRBV7-2 | CASSLASRTGNEQFF | TGTGCCAGCAGCTTAGCCAGCAGGACAGGCAATGAGCAGTTCTTC
14 | few | TRBD2 | TRBJ2-7 | TRBV12-3/TRBV12-4 | CASSPASGVNEQYF | TGTGCCAGCAGCCCCGCTAGCGGGGTTAACGAGCAGTACTTC
15 | many | . | TRBJ1-3 | TRBV20-1 | CSARDSAVSGNTIYF | TGCAGTGCTAGAGATAGTGCAGTCTCTGGAAACACCATATATTTT